The sequence of this TCR beta chain was determined in a study of blood T cell repertoires in COVID-19. TCRdb keeps only in-frame clones here, not all; method: immunoSEQ multiplex PCR. Of over 40,000 clones listed, 70% to 90% are singletons. The CDR3 covers 14 residues. Germline values: CDR1 SGHTA, CDR2 FQGNSA. Trimming took 5 bases from V and 6 from J; bases not matched to a gene: 5. Source material: peripheral blood. This clonotype was obtained from a human donor in a cohort sampled during active COVID-19. This chain connects TRBV7-2 to TRBJ1-5, with 9 bases fitting TRBD1. This CDR3 is CASSLGTGIQPQHF. The CDR3 DNA is TGTGCCAGCAGCCTCGGGACAGGGATTCAGCCCCAGCATTTT.